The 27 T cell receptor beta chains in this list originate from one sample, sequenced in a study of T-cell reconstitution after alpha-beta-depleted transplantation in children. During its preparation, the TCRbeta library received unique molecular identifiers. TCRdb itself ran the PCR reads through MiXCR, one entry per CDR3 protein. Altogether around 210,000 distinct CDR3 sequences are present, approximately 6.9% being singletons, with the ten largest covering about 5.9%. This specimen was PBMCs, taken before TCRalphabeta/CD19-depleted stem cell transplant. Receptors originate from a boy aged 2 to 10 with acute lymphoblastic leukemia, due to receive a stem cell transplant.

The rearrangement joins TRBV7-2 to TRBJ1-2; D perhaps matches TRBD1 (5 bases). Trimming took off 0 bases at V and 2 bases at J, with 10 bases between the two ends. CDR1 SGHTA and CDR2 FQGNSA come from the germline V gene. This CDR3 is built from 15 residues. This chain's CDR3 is CASSLASTENYGYTF. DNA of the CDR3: TGTGCCAGCAGCTTAGCCTCGACAGAAAACTATGGCTACACCTTC.

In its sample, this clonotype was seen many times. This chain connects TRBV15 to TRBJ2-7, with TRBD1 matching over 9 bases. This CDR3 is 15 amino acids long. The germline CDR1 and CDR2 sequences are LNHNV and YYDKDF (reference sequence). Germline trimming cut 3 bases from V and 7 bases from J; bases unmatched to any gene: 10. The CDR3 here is CATSRSLGTGREQYF. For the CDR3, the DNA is TGTGCCACCAGCAGGTCCTTAGGGACAGGGCGTGAGCAGTACTTC.

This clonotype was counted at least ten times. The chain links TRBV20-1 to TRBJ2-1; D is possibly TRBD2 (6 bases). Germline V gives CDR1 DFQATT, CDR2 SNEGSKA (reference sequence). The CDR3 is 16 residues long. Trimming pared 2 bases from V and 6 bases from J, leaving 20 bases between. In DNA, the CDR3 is TGCAGTGCTAGAAACGGGAGAATTTCTCTGGGCAATGAGCAGTTCTTC. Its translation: CSARNGRISLGNEQFF.

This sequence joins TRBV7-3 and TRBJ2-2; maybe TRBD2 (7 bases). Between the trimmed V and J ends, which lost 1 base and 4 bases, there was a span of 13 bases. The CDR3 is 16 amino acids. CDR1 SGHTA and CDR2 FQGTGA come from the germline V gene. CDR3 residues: CASSLMGGPSTGELFF. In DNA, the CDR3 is TGTGCCAGCAGCTTAATGGGGGGGCCGTCCACCGGGGAGCTGTTTTTT.

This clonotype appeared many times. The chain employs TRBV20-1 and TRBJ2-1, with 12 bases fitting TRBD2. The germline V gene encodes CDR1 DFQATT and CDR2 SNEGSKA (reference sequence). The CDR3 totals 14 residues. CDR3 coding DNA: TGCGGCCAACTAGCGGGAGGATCCTACAATGAGCAGTTCTTC. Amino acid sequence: CGQLAGGSYNEQFF.

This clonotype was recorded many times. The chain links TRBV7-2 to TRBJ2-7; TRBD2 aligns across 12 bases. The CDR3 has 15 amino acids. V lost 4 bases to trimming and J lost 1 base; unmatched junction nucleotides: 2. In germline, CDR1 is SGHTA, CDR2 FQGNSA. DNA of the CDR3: TGTGCCAGCAGCTCGACTAGCGGGAGATCCTACGAGCAGTACTTC. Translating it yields CASSSTSGRSYEQYF.

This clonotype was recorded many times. The chain's CDR3 is CSAFRSPLYEQYF. DNA of the CDR3: TGCAGTGCTTTCCGTAGTCCCCTCTACGAGCAGTACTTC. J is TRBJ2-7 and V is TRBV20-1; D uncertain. Germline CDR1 is DFQATT and CDR2 is SNEGSKA (reference sequence). Trimming pared 5 bases from V and 3 bases from J, leaving 14 bases between. CDR3 length: 13 residues.

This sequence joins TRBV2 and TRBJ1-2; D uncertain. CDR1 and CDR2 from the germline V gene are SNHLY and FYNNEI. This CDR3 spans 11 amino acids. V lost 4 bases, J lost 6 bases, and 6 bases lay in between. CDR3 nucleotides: TGTGCCAGCAGTGGTGGGGATGGCTACACCTTC. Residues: CASSGGDGYTF.

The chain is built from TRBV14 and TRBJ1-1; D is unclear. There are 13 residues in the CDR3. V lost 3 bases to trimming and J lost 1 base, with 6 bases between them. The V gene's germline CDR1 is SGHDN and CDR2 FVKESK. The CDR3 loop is CASSQPSNTEAFF. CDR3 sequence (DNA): TGTGCCAGCAGCCAGCCCTCGAACACTGAAGCTTTCTTT.

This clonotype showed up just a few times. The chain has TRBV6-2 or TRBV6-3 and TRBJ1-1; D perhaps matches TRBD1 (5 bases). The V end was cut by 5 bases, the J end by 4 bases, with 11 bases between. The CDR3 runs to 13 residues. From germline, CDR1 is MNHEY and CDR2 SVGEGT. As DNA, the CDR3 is TGTGCCAGCAGTCCAGGGTTCGGCACTGAAGCTTTCTTT. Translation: CASSPGFGTEAFF.

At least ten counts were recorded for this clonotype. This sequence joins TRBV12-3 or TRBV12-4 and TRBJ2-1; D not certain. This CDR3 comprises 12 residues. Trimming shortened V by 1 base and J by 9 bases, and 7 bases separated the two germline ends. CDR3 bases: TGTGCCAGCAGTTTAGACCCGCCTGAGCAGTTCTTC. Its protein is CASSLDPPEQFF.

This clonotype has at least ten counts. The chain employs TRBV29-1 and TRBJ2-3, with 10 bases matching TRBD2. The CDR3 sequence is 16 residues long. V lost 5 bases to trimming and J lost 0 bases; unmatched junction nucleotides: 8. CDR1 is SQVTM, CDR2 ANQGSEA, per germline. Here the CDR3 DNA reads TGCAGCGTTCTAGGGACTAGCGAGGCTAGCACAGATACGCAGTATTTT. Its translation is CSVLGTSEASTDTQYF.

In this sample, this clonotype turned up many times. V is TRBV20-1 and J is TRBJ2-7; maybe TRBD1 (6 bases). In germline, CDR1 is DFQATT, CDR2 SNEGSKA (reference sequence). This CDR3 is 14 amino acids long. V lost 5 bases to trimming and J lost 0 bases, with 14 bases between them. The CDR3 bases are TGCAGTGCTGGGCCTACAGGGAACTCCTACGAGCAGTACTTC. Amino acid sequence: CSAGPTGNSYEQYF.

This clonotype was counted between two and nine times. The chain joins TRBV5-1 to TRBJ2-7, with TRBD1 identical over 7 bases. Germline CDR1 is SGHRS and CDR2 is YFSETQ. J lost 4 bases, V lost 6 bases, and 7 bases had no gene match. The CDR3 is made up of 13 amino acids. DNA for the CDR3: TGCGCCAGCACCTCCCCGGGACAGTACGAGCAGTACTTC. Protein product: CASTSPGQYEQYF.

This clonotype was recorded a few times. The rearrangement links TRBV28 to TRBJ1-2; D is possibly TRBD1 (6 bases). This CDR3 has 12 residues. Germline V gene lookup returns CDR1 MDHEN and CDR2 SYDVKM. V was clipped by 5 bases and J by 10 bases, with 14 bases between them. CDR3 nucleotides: TGTGCCAGCAGTCCGGGACATGGCTCCTACACCTTC. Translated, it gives CASSPGHGSYTF.

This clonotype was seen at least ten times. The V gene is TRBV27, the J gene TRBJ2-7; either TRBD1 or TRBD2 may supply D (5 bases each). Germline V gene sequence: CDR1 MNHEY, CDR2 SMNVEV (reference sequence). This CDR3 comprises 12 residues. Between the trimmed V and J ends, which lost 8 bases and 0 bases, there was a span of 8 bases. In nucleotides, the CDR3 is TGTGCCAGCGGGGGATCCTCCTACGAGCAGTACTTC. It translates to CASGGSSYEQYF.

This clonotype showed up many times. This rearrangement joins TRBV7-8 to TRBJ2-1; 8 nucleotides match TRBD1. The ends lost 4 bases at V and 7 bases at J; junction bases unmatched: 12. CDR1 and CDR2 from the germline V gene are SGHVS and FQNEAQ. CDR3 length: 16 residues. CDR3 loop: CASSSRTGFETNEQFF. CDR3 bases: TGTGCCAGCAGCTCCCGGACAGGGTTTGAAACTAATGAGCAGTTCTTC.

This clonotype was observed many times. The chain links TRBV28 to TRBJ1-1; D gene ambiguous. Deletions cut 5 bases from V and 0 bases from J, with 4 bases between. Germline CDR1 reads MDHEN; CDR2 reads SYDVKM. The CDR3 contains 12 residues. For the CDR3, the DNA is TGTGCCAGCAGTCTGCTGAACACTGAAGCTTTCTTT. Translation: CASSLLNTEAFF.

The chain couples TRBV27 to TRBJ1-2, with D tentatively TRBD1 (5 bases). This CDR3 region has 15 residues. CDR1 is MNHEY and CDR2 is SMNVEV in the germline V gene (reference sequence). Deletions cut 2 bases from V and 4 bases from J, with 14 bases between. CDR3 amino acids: CASSLDSQPGYGYTF. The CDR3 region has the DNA TGTGCCAGCAGTTTAGACAGCCAACCTGGCTATGGCTACACCTTC.

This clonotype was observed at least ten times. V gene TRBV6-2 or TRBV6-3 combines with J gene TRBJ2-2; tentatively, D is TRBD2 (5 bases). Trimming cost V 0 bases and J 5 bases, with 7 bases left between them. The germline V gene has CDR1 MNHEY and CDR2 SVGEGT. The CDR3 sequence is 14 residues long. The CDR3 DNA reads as TGTGCCAGCAGTTACTCGAGCGGAACCGGGGAGCTGTTTTTT. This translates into CASSYSSGTGELFF.

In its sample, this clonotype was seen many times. The CDR3 nucleotides read TGTGCCAGCAGTTATCTCGCCGTCGACAATGAGCAGTTCTTC. This encodes CASSYLAVDNEQFF. V is TRBV6-5 and J is TRBJ2-1; D is unresolved. Germline lookup yields CDR1 MNHEY and CDR2 SVGAGI. There are 14 residues in the CDR3. Trimming took 3 bases from V and 5 from J, leaving 11 bases between them.

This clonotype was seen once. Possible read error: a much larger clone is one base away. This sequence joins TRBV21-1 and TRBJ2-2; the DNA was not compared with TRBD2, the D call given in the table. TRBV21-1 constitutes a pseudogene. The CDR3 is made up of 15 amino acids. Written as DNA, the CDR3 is TGTGCCAGCAGCACGGAGGTCGGAAACACCGGGGAGCTGCTTTTT. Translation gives CASSTEVGNTGELLF.

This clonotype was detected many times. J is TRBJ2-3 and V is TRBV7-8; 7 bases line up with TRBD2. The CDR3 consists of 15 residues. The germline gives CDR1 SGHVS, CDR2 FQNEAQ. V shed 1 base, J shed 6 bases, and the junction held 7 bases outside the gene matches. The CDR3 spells CASSLDSSGWDTQYF. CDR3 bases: TGTGCCAGCAGCTTAGATTCTAGCGGATGGGATACGCAGTATTTT.

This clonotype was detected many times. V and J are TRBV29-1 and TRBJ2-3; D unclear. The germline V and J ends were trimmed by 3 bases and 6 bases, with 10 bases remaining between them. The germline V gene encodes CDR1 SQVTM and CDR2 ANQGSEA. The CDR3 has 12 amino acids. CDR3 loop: CSVEAGPDTQYF. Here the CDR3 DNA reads TGCAGCGTTGAGGCAGGCCCCGATACGCAGTATTTT.

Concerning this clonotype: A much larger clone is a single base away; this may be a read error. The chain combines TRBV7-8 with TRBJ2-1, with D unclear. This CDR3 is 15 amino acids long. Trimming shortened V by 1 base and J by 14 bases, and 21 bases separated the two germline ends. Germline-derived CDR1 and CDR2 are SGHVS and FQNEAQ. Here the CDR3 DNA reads TGTGCCAGCAGCTTAGAAAGGTGGCGTAGCTCTAAGGAGTTCTTC. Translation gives CASSLERWRSSKEFF.

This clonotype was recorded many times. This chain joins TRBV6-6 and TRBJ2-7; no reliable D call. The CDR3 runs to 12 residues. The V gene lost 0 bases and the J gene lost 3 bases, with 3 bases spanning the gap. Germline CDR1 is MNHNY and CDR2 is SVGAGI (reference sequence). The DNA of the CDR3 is TGTGCCAGCAGTTACTCTGACTACGAGCAGTACTTC. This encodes CASSYSDYEQYF.

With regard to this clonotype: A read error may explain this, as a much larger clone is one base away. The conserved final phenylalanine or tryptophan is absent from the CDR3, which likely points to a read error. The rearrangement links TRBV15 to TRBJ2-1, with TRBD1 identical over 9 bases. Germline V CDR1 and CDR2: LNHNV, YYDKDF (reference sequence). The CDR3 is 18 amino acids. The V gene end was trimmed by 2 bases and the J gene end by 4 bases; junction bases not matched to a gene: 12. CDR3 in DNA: TGTGCCACCAGCAGAAAGTATCGTACAGGGGGCGGTTACAATGAGCAGTTCCTC. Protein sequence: CATSRKYRTGGGYNEQFL.